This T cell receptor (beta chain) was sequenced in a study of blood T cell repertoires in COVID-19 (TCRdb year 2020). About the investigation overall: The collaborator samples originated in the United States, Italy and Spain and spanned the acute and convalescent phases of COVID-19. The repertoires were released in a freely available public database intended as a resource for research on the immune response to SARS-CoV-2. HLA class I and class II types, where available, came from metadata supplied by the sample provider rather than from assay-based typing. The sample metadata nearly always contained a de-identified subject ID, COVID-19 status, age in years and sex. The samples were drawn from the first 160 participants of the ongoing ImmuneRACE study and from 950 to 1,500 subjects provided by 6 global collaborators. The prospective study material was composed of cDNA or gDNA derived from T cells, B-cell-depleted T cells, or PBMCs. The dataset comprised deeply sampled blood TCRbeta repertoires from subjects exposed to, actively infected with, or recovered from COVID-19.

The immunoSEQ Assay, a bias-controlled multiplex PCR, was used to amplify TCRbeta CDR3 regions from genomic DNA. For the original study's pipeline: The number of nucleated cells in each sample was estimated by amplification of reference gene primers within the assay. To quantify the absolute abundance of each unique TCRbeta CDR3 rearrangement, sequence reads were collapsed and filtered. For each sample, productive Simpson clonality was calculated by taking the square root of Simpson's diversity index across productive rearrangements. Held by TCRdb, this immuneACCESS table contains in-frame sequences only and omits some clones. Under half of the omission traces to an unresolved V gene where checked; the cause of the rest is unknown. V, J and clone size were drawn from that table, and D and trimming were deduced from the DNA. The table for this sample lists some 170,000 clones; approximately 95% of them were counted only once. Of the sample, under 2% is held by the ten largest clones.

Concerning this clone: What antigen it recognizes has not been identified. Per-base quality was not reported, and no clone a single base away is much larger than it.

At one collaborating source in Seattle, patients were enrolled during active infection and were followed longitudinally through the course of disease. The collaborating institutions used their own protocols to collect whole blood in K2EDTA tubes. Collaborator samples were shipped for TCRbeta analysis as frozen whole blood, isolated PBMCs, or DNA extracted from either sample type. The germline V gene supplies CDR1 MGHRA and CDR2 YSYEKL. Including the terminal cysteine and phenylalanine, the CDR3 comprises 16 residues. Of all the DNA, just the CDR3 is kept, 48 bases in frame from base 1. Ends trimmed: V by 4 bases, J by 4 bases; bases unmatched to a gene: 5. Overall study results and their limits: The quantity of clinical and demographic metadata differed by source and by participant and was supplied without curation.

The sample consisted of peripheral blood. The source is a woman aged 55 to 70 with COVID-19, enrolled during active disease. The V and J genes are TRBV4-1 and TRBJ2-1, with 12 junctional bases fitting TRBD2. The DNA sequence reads TGCGCCAGCAGCCTAGGACTAGCGGGGATGTACAATGAGCAGTTCTTC. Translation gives CASSLGLAGMYNEQFF.